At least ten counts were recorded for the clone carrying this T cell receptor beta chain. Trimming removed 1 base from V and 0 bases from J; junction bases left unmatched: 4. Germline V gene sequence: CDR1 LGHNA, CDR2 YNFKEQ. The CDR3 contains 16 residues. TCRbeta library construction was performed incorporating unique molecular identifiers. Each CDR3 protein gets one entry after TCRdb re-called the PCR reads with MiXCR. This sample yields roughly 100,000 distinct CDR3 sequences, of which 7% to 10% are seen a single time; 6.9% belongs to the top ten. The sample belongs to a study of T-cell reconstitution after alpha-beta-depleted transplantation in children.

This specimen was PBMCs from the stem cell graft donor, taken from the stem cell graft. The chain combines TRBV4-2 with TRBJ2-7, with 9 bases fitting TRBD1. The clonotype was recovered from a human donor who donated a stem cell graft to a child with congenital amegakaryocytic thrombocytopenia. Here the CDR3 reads CASSQAGTGNSYEQYF. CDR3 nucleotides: TGTGCCAGCAGCCAAGCCGGGACAGGGAACTCCTACGAGCAGTACTTC.